This T cell receptor beta chain came from a study of cytomegalovirus exposure and HLA in healthy donors. PCR employed 60 Vbeta and 13 Jbeta primers. This table comes from immunoSEQ multiplex PCR, and its TCRdb copy is limited to in-frame clones, with some not included. Counted here are around 180,000 clones, 77% occurring once; the ten biggest clones make up about 1.5%. This clone was counted a few times. The TCR sequence derives from a woman aged 25 to 39 in good health and CMV-seropositive. Sequenced: PBMCs.

The CDR3 here is CATSRRNRVHNEQFF. The DNA of the CDR3 is TGTGCCACCAGCAGGAGAAACAGGGTCCACAATGAGCAGTTCTTC. The J gene is TRBJ2-1, the V gene TRBV15, with D maybe TRBD1 (6 bases). The CDR3 is 15 amino acids. Germline V gene sequence: CDR1 LNHNV, CDR2 YYDKDF (reference sequence). With 3 bases removed from V and 5 bases from J, the gap between germline ends came to 14 bases.